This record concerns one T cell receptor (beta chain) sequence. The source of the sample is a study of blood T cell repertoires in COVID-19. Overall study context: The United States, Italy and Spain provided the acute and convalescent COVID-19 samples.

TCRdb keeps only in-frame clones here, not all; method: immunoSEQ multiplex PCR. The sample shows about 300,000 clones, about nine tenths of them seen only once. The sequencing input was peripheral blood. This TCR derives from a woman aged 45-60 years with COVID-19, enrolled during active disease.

The DNA for the CDR3 is TGTGCCAGCAGCTTGCTTGGTACAGGGGGCTTAGTCGGGGAGCTGTTTTTT. Residues: CASSLLGTGGLVGELFF. This chain joins TRBV5-6 and TRBJ2-2; the match to TRBD1 covers 9 bases. The V segment lost 1 base and the J segment 7 bases; nucleotides outside the gene matches: 11. CDR1 is SGHDT and CDR2 is YYEEEE in the germline V gene. CDR3 size: 17 residues.